These T cell receptor beta chains were read from a single sample in a study of blood T cell repertoires in COVID-19. The protocol was immunoSEQ multiplex PCR, while the TCRdb copy is restricted to in-frame clones and leaves out a portion. The top ten hold 4.5% to 6% of the sample, which has 100,000 or so clones, more than 90% seen once. Sequencing was done on a sample of peripheral blood. The receptors were gathered from an older man with acute or convalescent COVID-19. The CDR3 runs from the conserved cysteine through the conserved F or W.

CDR3 | J | V
CASSVTGAGTGNYGYTF | TRBJ1-2 | TRBV9
CASGGVSNQPQHF | TRBJ1-5 | TRBV3-1/TRBV3-2
CAISDLTSGRAHTGELFF | TRBJ2-2 | TRBV10-3
CASSRGLAGGQHEQFF | TRBJ2-1 | TRBV4-2
CASSEAGADEQYF | TRBJ2-7 | TRBV9
CATKRTGGVETQYF | TRBJ2-5 | TRBV15
CASSLGGGIDEQYF | TRBJ2-7 | TRBV5-1
CASSLVGNSPLHF | TRBJ1-6 | TRBV7-9
CASRPTGGDGYTF | TRBJ1-2 | TRBV27
CASSPLRDTQYF | TRBJ2-3 | TRBV7-9
CASSLKSSTDTQYF | TRBJ2-3 | TRBV5-4
CATSRAGWETQYF | TRBJ2-5 | TRBV15
CASSFSGLSYNEQFF | TRBJ2-1 | TRBV6-5
CASSLGGNSPLHF | TRBJ1-6 | TRBV27
CASSQDRGESPLHF | TRBJ1-6 | TRBV28
CASRGMGLNTEAFF | TRBJ1-1 | TRBV2
CASAPGGAWTNEKLFF | TRBJ1-4 | TRBV28
CATSAPWGRGGTEAFF | TRBJ1-1 | TRBV15
CASSVPGDEKLFF | TRBJ1-4 | TRBV7-9
CAWSSGAYGYTF | TRBJ1-2 | TRBV30
CASRGGASNEKLFF | TRBJ1-4 | TRBV6-5
CASSQGTVAKNIQYF | TRBJ2-4 | TRBV3-1/TRBV3-2
CASSLAEKSSYNSPLHF | TRBJ1-6 | TRBV5-8